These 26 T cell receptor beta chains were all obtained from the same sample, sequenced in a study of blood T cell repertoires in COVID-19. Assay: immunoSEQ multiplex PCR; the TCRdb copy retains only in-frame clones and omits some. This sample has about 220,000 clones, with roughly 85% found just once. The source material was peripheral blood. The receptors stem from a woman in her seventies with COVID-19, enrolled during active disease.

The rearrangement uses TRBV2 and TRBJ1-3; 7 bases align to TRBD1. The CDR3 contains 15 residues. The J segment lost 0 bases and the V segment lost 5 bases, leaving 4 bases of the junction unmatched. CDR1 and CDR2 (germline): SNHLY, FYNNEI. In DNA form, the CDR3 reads TGTGCCAGCAGTTGGACAGGACTCTCTGGAAACACCATATATTTT. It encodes CASSWTGLSGNTIYF.

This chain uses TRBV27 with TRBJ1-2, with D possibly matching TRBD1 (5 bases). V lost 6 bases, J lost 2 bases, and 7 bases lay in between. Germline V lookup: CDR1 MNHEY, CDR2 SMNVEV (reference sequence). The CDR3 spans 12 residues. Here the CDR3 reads CASRQGNYGYTF. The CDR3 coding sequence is TGTGCCAGCAGGCAGGGAAACTATGGCTACACCTTC.

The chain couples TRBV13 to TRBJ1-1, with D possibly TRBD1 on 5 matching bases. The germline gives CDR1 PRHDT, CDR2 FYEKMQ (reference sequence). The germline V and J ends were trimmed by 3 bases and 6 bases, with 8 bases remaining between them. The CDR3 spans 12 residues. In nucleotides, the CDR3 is TGTGCCAGCAGCTTTCGACAGTCTGAAGCTTTCTTT. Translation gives CASSFRQSEAFF.

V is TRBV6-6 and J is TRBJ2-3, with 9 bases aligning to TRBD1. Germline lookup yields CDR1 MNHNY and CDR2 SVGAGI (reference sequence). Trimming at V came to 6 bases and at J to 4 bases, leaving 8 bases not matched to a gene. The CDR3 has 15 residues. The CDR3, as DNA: TGTGCCAGCAGCACCCGGGACAGGGTATCAGATACGCAGTATTTT. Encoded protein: CASSTRDRVSDTQYF.

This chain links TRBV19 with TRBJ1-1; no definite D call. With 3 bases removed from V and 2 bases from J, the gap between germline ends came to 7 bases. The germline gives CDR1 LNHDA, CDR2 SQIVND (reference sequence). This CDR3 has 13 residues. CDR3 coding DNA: TGTGCCAGTAGTATCGAGTTTAACACTGAAGCTTTCTTT. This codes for CASSIEFNTEAFF.

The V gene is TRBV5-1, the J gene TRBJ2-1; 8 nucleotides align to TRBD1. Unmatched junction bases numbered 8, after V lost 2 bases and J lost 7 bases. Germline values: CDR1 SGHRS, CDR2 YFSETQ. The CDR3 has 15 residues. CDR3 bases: TGCGCCAGCAGCTTTGACAGGGGATCCGCAAATGAGCAGTTCTTC. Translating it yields CASSFDRGSANEQFF.

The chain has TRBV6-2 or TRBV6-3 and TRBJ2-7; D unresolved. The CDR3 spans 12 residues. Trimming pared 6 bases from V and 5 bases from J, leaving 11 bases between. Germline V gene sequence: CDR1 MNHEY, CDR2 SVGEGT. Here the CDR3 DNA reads TGTGCCAGCAGCTTCGCGGCCCACGAGCAGTACTTC. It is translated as CASSFAAHEQYF.

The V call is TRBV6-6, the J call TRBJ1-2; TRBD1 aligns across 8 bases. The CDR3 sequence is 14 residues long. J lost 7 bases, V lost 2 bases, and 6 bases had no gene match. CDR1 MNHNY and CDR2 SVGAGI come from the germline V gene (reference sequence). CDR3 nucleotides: TGTGCCAGCAGTTACACGACAGGGGTCGGTGGCTACACCTTC. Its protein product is CASSYTTGVGGYTF.

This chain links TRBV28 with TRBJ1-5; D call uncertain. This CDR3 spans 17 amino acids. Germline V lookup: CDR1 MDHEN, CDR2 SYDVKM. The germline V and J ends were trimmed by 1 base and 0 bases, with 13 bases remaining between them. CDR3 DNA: TGTGCCAGCAGTTTATTCGTCGGGATTTATAGCAATCAGCCCCAGCATTTT. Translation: CASSLFVGIYSNQPQHF.

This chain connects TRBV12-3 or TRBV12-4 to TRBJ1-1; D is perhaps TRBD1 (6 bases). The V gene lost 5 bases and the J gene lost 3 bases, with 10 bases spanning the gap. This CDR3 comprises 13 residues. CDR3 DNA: TGTGCCAGCAGTCTGGACAGTTACACTGAAGCTTTCTTT. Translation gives CASSLDSYTEAFF.

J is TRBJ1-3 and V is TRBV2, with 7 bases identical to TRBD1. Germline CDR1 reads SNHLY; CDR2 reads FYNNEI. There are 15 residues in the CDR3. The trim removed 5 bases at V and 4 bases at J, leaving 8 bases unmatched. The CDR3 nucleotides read TGTGCCAGCAGTTCAAACAGGGGAGTCGGAAACACCATATATTTT. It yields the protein CASSSNRGVGNTIYF.

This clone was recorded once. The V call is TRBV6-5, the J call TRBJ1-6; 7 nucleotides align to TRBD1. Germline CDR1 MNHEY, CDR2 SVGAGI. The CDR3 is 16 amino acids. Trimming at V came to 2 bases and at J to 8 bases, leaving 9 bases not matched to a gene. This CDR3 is CASSYQPEGADSPLHF. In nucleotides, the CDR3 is TGTGCCAGCAGTTACCAACCTGAGGGGGCCGATTCACCCCTCCACTTT.

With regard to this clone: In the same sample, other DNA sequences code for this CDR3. The CDR3 is CASTDRGGYGYTF. The CDR3 bases are TGTGCCAGCACGGACAGGGGAGGTTATGGCTACACCTTC. The chain couples TRBV6-5 to TRBJ1-2; 9 nucleotides agree with TRBD1. CDR1 MNHEY and CDR2 SVGAGI come from the germline V gene. The trim removed 7 bases at V and 5 bases at J, leaving 5 bases unmatched. The CDR3 is 13 residues long.

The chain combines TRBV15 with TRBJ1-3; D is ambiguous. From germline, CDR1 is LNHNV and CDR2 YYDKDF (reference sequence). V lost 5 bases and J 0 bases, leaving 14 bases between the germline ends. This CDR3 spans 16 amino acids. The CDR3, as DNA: TGTGCCACCAGCTCGAGATCGGGGTCCTCTGGAAACACCATATATTTT. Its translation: CATSSRSGSSGNTIYF.

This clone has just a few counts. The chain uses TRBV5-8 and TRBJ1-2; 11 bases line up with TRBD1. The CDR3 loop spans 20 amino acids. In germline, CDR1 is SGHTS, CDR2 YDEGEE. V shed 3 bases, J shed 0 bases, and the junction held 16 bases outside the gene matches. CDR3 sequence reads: CASSWTGWRTGGASNYGYTF. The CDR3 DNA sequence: TGTGCCAGCAGCTGGACGGGTTGGCGGACAGGGGGCGCATCTAACTATGGCTACACCTTC.

This chain's CDR3 is CASSGEREGRGNEQFF. The CDR3 DNA sequence: TGTGCCAGTAGTGGGGAGCGGGAGGGCCGTGGAAATGAGCAGTTCTTC. J is TRBJ2-1 and V is TRBV19; 10 bases fit TRBD2. J lost 7 bases, V lost 5 bases, and 11 bases had no gene match. Per germline, CDR1 LNHDA and CDR2 SQIVND (reference sequence). The CDR3 consists of 16 residues.

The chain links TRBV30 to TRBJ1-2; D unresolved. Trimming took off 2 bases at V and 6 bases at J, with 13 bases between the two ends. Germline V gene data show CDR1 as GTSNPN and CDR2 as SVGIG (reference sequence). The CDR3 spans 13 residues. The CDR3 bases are TGTGCCTGGAGTCTTGACGGAGGGCATGGCTACACCTTC. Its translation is CAWSLDGGHGYTF.

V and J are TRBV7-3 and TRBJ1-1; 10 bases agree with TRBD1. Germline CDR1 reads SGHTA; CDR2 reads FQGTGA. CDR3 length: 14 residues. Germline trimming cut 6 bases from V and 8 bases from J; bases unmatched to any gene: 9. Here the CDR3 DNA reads TGTGCCAGCAGGGACAGGGGGGAATCGGCGGAAGCTTTCTTT. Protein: CASRDRGESAEAFF.

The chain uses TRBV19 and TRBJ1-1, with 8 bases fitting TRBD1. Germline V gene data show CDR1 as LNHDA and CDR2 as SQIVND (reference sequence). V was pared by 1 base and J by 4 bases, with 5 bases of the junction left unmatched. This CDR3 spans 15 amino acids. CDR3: CASSIGRDRFTEAFF. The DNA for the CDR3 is TGTGCCAGTAGTATAGGCCGGGACAGGTTCACTGAAGCTTTCTTT.

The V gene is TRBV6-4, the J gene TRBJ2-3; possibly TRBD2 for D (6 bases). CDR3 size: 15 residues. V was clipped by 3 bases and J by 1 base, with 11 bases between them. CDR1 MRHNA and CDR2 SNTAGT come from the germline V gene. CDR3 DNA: TGTGCCAGCAGTGATAGGCCGGGGGGCACAGATACGCAGTATTTT. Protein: CASSDRPGGTDTQYF.

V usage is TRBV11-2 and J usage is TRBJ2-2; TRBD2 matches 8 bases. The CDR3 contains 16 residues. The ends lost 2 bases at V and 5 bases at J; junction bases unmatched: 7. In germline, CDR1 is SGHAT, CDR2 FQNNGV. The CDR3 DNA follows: TGTGCCAGCAGCTTAAATTCTGCGGGAGGAACCGGGGAGCTGTTTTTT. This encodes CASSLNSAGGTGELFF.

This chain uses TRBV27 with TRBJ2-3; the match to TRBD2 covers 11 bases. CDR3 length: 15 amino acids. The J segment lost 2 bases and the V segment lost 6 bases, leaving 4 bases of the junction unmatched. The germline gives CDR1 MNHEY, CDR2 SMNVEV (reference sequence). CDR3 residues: CASRRLAGLTDTQYF. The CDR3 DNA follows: TGTGCCAGCAGACGACTAGCGGGGCTCACAGATACGCAGTATTTT.

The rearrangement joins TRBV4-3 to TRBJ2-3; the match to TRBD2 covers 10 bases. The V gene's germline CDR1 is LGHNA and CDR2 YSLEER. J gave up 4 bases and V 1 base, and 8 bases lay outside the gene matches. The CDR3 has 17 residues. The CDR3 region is CASSQARLAGAPDTQYF. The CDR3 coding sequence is TGCGCCAGCAGCCAAGCCAGGCTAGCGGGAGCCCCAGATACGCAGTATTTT.

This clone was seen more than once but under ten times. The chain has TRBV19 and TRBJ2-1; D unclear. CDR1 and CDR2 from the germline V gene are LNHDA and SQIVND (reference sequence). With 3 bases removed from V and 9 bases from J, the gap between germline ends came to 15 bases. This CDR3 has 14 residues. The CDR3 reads CASSIQQLHGEQFF. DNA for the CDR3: TGTGCCAGTAGTATCCAACAGCTACACGGTGAGCAGTTCTTC.

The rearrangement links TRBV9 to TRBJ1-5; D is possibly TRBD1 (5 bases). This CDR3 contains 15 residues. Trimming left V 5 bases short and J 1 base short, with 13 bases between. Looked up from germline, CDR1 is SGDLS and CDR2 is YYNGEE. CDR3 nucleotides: TGTGCCAGCAGTTCTAATGGGGGGAGCAATCAGCCCCAGCATTTT. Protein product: CASSSNGGSNQPQHF.

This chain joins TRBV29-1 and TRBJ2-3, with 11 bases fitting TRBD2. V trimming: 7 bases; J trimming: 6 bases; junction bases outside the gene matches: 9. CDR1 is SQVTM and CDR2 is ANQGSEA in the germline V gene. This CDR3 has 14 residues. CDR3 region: CSAAQTSGEDTQYF. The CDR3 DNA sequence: TGCAGCGCTGCCCAGACTAGCGGGGAGGATACGCAGTATTTT.